This T cell receptor (beta chain) appears in the sequencing data of a study of graft-versus-host responses after intestinal transplantation. General observations from the study: High graft-versus-host to host-versus-graft T cell clonal ratios marked allografts of patients with graft-donor macrochimerism. Some GvH clones appeared in ileal mucosa or blood before recipient bone marrow.

For this clone: Its target is not known.

This table comes from immunoSEQ multiplex PCR, and its TCRdb copy is limited to in-frame clones, with some not included. The sample holds about 130,000 clones, 85% to 95% seen once. Sequenced here: unstimulated CD4+ T cells sorted from spleen or lymph node cells, sampled before intestinal transplant. This TCR was sampled from a human donor who received an intestinal transplant.

CDR3 in amino acids: CASGLGQGAYEQYF. The CDR3 bases are TGTGCTAGTGGTTTGGGACAGGGGGCCTACGAGCAGTACTTC. V and J are TRBV12-5 and TRBJ2-7, with 9 bases aligning to TRBD1. With 1 base clipped from V and 2 bases from J, the junction kept 0 bases outside the gene matches. The V gene's germline CDR1 is LGHNT and CDR2 FRNRAP. CDR3 size: 14 residues.